This TCR beta chain emerged from a study of T cell repertoires in cytomegalovirus infection. About the study: Public TCR beta signatures were indicative of both CMV infection and a matching HLA type.

V was shortened by 5 bases and J by 7 bases, with 15 bases between the two germline ends. The CDR3 length is 13 residues. The V gene's germline CDR1 is MDHEN and CDR2 SYDVKM. About this clonotype: No antigen is known for it.

The study, taken as a whole, reports: Dominating the ex vivo response were TCR beta clonotypes that were CMV-specific and HLA-C-restricted.

Via MiXCR, TCRdb re-called the reads, giving one row per CDR3 protein. The sample consists of over 150,000 distinct CDR3 sequences, 17% of them appearing once. The receptor was derived from a human donor in good health (CMV status not recorded). Some clones in this sample may be carry-over from other donors' samples. This chain links TRBV28 with TRBJ2-7; the D is unclear. Sequencing input: CD8+ T cells from PBMCs. This chain's CDR3 is CASSLLRLREQYF. The CDR3 DNA is TGTGCCAGCAGTCTCCTCAGACTGAGAGAGCAGTACTTC.